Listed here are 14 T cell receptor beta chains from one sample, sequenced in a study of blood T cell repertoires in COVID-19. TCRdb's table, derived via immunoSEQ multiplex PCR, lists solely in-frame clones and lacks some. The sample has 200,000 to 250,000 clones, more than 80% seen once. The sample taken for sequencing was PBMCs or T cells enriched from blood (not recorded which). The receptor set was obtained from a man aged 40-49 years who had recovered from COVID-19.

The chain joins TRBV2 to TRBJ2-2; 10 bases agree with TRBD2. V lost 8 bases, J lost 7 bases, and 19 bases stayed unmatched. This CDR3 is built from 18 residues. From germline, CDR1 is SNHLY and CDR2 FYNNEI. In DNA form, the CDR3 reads TGTGCCAGCTCGCGCTGGCACACTAGCGGGGTCTATGGCGGGGAGCTGTTTTTT. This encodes CASSRWHTSGVYGGELFF.

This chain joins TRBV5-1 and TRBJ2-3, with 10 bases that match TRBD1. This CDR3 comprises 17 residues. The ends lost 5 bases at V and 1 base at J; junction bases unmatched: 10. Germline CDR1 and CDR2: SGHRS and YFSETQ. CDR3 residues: CASSGGRGTGGTDTQYF. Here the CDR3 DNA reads TGCGCCAGCAGTGGGGGGCGAGGGACAGGGGGCACAGATACGCAGTATTTT.

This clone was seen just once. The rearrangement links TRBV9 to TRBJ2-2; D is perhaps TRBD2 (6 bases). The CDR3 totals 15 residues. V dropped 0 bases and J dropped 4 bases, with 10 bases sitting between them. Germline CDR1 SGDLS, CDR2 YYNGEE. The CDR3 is CASSVGDLFTGELFF. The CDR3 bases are TGTGCCAGCAGCGTAGGGGACTTGTTCACCGGGGAGCTGTTTTTT.

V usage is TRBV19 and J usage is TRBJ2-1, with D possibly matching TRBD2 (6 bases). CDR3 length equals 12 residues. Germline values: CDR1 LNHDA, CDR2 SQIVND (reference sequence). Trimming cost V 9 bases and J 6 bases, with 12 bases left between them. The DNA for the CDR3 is TGTGCCAGCTCGGGAGCGGGCAATGAGCAGTTCTTC. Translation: CASSGAGNEQFF.

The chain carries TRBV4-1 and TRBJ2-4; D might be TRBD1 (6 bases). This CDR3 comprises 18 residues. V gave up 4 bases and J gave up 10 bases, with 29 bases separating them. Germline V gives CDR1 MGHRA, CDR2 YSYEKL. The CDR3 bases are TGCGCCAGCAGCCTCCTTAGTGGGAGACAGGAGGCCGCAGGGATTCAGTACTTC. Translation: CASSLLSGRQEAAGIQYF.

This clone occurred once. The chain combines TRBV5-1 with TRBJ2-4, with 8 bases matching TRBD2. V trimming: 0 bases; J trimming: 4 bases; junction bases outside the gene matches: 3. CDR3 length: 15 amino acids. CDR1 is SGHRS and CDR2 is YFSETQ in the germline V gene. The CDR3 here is CASSLGASGKNIQYF. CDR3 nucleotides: TGCGCCAGCAGCTTGGGGGCTAGCGGGAAAAACATTCAGTACTTC.

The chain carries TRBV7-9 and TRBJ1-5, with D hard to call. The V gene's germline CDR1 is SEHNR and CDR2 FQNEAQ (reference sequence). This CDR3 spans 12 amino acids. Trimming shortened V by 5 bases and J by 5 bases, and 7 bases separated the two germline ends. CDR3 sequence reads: CASSPDYQPQHF. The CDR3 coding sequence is TGTGCCAGCAGCCCCGACTATCAGCCCCAGCATTTT. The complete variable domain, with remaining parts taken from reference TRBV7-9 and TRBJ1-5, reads DTGVSQNPRHKITKRGQNVTFRCDPISEHNRLYWYRQTLGQGPEFLTYFQNEAQLEKSRLLSDRFSAERPKGSFSTLEIQRTEQGDSAMYLCASSPDYQPQHFGDGTRLSIL.

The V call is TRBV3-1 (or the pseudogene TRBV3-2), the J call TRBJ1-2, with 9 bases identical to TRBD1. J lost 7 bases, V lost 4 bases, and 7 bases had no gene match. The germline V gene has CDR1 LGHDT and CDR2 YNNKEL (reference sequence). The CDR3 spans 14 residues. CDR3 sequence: CASSPGQGLGGYTF. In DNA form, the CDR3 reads TGTGCCAGCAGCCCGGGACAGGGATTGGGTGGCTACACCTTC.

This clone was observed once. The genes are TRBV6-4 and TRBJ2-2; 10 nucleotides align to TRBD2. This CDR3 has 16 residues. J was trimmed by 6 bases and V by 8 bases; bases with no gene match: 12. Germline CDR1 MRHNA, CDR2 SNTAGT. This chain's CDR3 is CASSSGSTLFAGELFF. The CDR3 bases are TGTGCCAGCTCTAGCGGGAGCACCTTGTTCGCCGGGGAGCTGTTTTTT.

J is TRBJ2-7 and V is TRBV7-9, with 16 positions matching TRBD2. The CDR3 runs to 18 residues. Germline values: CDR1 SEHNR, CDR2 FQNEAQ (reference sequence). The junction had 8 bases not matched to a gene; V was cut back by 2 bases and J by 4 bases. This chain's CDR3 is CASSLSGTSGGARYEQYF. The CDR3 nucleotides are TGTGCCAGCAGCTTATCCGGGACTAGCGGGGGGGCCCGTTACGAGCAGTACTTC.

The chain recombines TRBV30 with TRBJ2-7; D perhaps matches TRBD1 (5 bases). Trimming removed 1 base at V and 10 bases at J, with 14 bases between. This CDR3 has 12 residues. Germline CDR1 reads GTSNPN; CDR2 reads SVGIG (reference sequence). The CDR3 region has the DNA TGTGCCTGGAGTGCCACAGGTAATAGTCAGTACTTC. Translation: CAWSATGNSQYF. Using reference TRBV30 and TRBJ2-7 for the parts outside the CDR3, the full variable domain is SQTIHQWPATLVQPVGSPLSLECTVEGTSNPNLYWYRQAAGRGLQLLFYSVGIGQISSEVPQNLSASRPQDRQFILSSKKLLLSDSGFYLCAWSATGNSQYFGPGTRLTVT.

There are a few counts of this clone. The CDR3 DNA follows: TGTGCCAGCAGCCTAACAGGGGGCGGAACTGAAGCTTTCTTT. Its translation: CASSLTGGGTEAFF. This chain joins TRBV9 and TRBJ1-1; 9 nucleotides match TRBD1. The J segment lost 5 bases and the V segment lost 4 bases, leaving 6 bases of the junction unmatched. The CDR3 has 14 residues. CDR1 and CDR2 from the germline V gene are SGDLS and YYNGEE.

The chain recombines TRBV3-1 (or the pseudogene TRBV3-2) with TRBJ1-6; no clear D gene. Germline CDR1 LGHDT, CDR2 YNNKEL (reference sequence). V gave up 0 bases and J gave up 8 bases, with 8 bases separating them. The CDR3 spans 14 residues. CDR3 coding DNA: TGTGCCAGCAGCCAAGATTTCATAGATTCACCCCTCCACTTT. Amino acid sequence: CASSQDFIDSPLHF.

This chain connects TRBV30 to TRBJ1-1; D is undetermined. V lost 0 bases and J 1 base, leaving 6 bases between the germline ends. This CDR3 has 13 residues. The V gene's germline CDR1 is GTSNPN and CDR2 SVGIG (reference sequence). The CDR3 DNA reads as TGTGCCTGGAGTGTACCGGGGAACACTGAAGCTTTCTTT. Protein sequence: CAWSVPGNTEAFF.